This TCR beta chain was identified during a study of blood T cell repertoires in COVID-19. Study overall: Samples taken during acute and convalescent COVID-19 were collected in the United States, Italy and Spain. From T cells, B-cell-depleted T cells, or PBMCs came the material, which was cDNA or gDNA.

Germline V CDR1 and CDR2: SQVTM, ANQGSEA. J gave up 6 bases and V 6 bases, and 5 bases lay outside the gene matches. CDR3 length equals 13 residues. It was during active infection that Seattle patients were enrolled and then longitudinally followed. Some clones are missing from TCRdb's copy, which holds only in-frame ones; the method was immunoSEQ multiplex PCR. Of 300,000 to 350,000 clones detected, approximately 90% appear once; the ten largest clones hold about 6.8%. Material: peripheral blood. The source of this sequence is a young woman with COVID-19, enrolled during active disease. The genes are TRBV29-1 and TRBJ1-5, with 10 bases matching TRBD1. The CDR3 coding sequence is TGCAGCGTCCGACAGGGGGCAGGTCAGCCCCAGCATTTT. It translates to CSVRQGAGQPQHF. Drawing the rest from reference TRBV29-1 and TRBJ1-5, the complete variable domain is SAVISQKPSRDICQRGTSLTIQCQVDSQVTMMFWYRQQPGQSLTLIATANQGSEATYESGFVIDKFPISRPNLTFSTLTVSNMSPEDSSIYLCSVRQGAGQPQHFGDGTRLSIL.